This passage covers 15 T cell receptor beta chains from one sample sequenced in a study of shared clonotypes between healthy human individuals. The protocol was immunoSEQ multiplex PCR, while the TCRdb copy is restricted to in-frame clones and leaves out a portion. The repertoire has more than 400,000 clones, almost 80% of them found once; the top ten carry around 12%. The sample taken for sequencing was PBMCs. The receptors shown here come from a woman aged 40 to 49 in good health. Some clones in this sample may be carry-over from other donors' samples.

This chain links TRBV6-5 with TRBJ2-3, with 7 bases fitting TRBD2. Unmatched junction bases numbered 3, after V lost 0 bases and J lost 0 bases. Germline CDR1 reads MNHEY; CDR2 reads SVGAGI. The length of the CDR3 is 16 residues. The chain's CDR3 is CASSYSLAHSTDTQYF. The DNA for the CDR3 is TGTGCCAGCAGTTACTCACTAGCGCATAGCACAGATACGCAGTATTTT.

The chain is built from TRBV7-2 and TRBJ2-2; D might be TRBD1 or TRBD2, each matching 7 bases. Germline CDR1 SGHTA, CDR2 FQGNSA. The CDR3 consists of 17 residues. V was shortened by 7 bases and J by 4 bases, with 22 bases between the two germline ends. The CDR3 spells CASIPLGEGAGTGELFF. The CDR3 nucleotides are TGTGCCAGCATCCCCCTGGGGGAGGGGGCTGGCACCGGGGAGCTGTTTTTT.

V usage is TRBV28 and J usage is TRBJ2-5; D assignment may be TRBD1 or TRBD2 (5 bases each). CDR3 size: 16 residues. Looked up from germline, CDR1 is MDHEN and CDR2 is SYDVKM. The V end was cut by 7 bases, the J end by 7 bases, with 25 bases between. The CDR3 bases are TGTGCCAGCACCTATCGTGCGCTCCGGGGCTCGGTGACCCAGTACTTC. It encodes CASTYRALRGSVTQYF.

Of note for this clone: Other DNA sequences in this sample translate to the same CDR3. This chain links TRBV28 with TRBJ2-5, with a weak D call TRBD2 (6 bases). The V gene's germline CDR1 is MDHEN and CDR2 SYDVKM. Trimming shortened V by 3 bases and J by 2 bases, and 10 bases separated the two germline ends. This CDR3 has 14 residues. CDR3 sequence reads: CASSLGGVQETQYF. The DNA for the CDR3 is TGTGCCAGCAGTTTGGGCGGGGTACAAGAGACCCAGTACTTC.

This rearrangement joins TRBV18 to TRBJ1-3; D might be TRBD1 (5 bases). The CDR3 is 17 residues long. The V end lost 3 bases, the J end lost 0 bases, and 15 bases lay between the germline ends. CDR1 and CDR2 (germline): KGHSH, LQKENI. The CDR3 coding sequence is TGTGCCAGCTCACCGACAGCGCCCGACAACTCTGGAAACACCATATATTTT. As protein: CASSPTAPDNSGNTIYF.

This clone has a count of ten or more. V is TRBV4-1 and J is TRBJ2-1; possibly TRBD2 for D (6 bases). Trimming left V 1 base short and J 9 bases short, with 16 bases between. The CDR3 loop spans 15 amino acids. In germline, CDR1 is MGHRA, CDR2 YSYEKL. The CDR3 DNA is TGCGCCAGCAGCCAAGGTGTCTGGGGAGCGGGTGAGCAGTTCTTC. Encoded protein: CASSQGVWGAGEQFF.

The chain carries TRBV28 and TRBJ2-4; D not certain. This CDR3 region has 13 residues. Germline-derived CDR1 and CDR2 are MDHEN and SYDVKM. Trimming pared 4 bases from V and 6 bases from J, leaving 10 bases between. The CDR3 here is CASSSQDLNIQYF. In DNA, the CDR3 is TGTGCCAGCAGTTCTCAGGACCTAAACATTCAGTACTTC.

J is TRBJ1-5 and V is TRBV4-1; D remains ambiguous. V lost 1 base and J 10 bases, leaving 14 bases between the germline ends. The CDR3 is 14 residues long. From germline, CDR1 is MGHRA and CDR2 YSYEKL. The DNA of the CDR3 is TGCGCCAGCAGCCAAGTGGGTATAATCAGCCCCCAGCATTTT. Encoded protein: CASSQVGIISPQHF.

This clone was seen a single time. V usage is TRBV18 and J usage is TRBJ1-1; D not certain. This CDR3 has 12 residues. Trimming took off 5 bases at V and 7 bases at J, with 11 bases between the two ends. In germline, CDR1 is KGHSH, CDR2 LQKENI. CDR3 nucleotides: TGTGCCAGCTCATCATCGGCAGATGAAGCTTTCTTT. The encoded protein is CASSSSADEAFF. The full variable domain, in which reference TRBV18 and TRBJ1-1 provide the parts outside the CDR3, is NAGVMQNPRHLVRRRGQEARLRCSPMKGHSHVYWYRQLPEEGLKFMVYLQKENIIDESGMPKERFSAEFPKEGPSILRIQQVVRGDSAAYFCASSSSADEAFFGQGTRLTVV.

This clone occurred a few times. The chain recombines TRBV6-1 with TRBJ2-3; tentatively, D is TRBD1 (8 bases). The germline V gene has CDR1 MNHNS and CDR2 SASEGT. The CDR3 length is 13 residues. Trimming removed 3 bases at V and 15 bases at J, with 19 bases between. The CDR3 DNA follows: TGTGCCAGCAGTGACGTAGGACAGGGAGGGTATTATTTT. Its translation is CASSDVGQGGYYF.

The chain's CDR3 is CASSLRAKETQYF. Here the CDR3 DNA reads TGCGCCAGCAGCTTGAGGGCGAAAGAGACCCAGTACTTC. The chain carries TRBV5-1 and TRBJ2-5; no clear D gene. Germline CDR1 SGHRS, CDR2 YFSETQ. With 1 base removed from V and 3 bases from J, the gap between germline ends came to 7 bases. The CDR3 sequence is 13 residues long.

This clone has a count of ten or more. The CDR3 DNA reads TGTGCCAGCAGCTTACTAGCGGGAGTCAATGAGCAGTTCTTC. Translated: CASSLLAGVNEQFF. The chain employs TRBV5-6 and TRBJ2-1; TRBD2 aligns across 11 bases. The V and J ends lost 2 bases and 6 bases, in that order; junction bases with no gene match: 1. This CDR3 comprises 14 residues. Germline V CDR1 and CDR2: SGHDT, YYEEEE. The full variable domain, in which reference TRBV5-6 and TRBJ2-1 provide the parts outside the CDR3, is DAGVTQSPTHLIKTRGQQVTLRCSPKSGHDTVSWYQQALGQGPQFIFQYYEEEERQRGNFPDRFSGHQFPNYSSELNVNALLLGDSALYLCASSLLAGVNEQFFGPGTRLTVL.

The CDR3 coding sequence is TGTGCCACCAGCAGAGATCCGGGACCCAGCTACGAGCAGTACTTC. Translating it yields CATSRDPGPSYEQYF. The chain has TRBV15 and TRBJ2-7; D may correspond to TRBD1 or TRBD2 (5 bases each). The CDR3 runs to 15 residues. Germline assignment: CDR1 LNHNV and CDR2 YYDKDF (reference sequence). V shed 0 bases and J shed 3 bases, with 12 bases lying between them.

The chain combines TRBV11-3 with TRBJ1-2; D possibly corresponds to TRBD1 (5 bases). The CDR3 spans 15 residues. Germline-derived CDR1 and CDR2 are SGHNT and YENEEA. The V end lost 5 bases, the J end lost 4 bases, and 17 bases lay between the germline ends. The CDR3 bases are TGTGCCAGCAGCCCATCCGGGGCCGAGTCCTATGGCTACACCTTC. Translated, it gives CASSPSGAESYGYTF.

The table lists this clone with many counts. The chain uses TRBV7-3 and TRBJ2-3; D possibly corresponds to TRBD1 (5 bases). This CDR3 has 14 residues. Germline-derived CDR1 and CDR2 are SGHTA and FQGTGA. The V gene lost 4 bases and the J gene lost 0 bases, with 8 bases spanning the gap. Here the CDR3 DNA reads TGTGCCAGCAGCTCCGGACATAGCACAGATACGCAGTATTTT. It specifies CASSSGHSTDTQYF.